Below, 32 T cell receptor beta chains from the same sample are listed, as sequenced in a study of blood T cell repertoires in COVID-19. The data were produced by immunoSEQ multiplex PCR, yet TCRdb's version contains in-frame clones alone and is incomplete. This sample has more than 45,000 clones, with about 90% found just once. Sequencing was done on a sample of peripheral blood. The receptor set was obtained from a man between 60 and 70 years old with acute or convalescent COVID-19.

The rearrangement uses TRBV19 and TRBJ1-2; 8 bases agree with TRBD1. CDR3 size: 18 residues. CDR1 and CDR2 (germline): LNHDA, SQIVND (reference sequence). J gave up 4 bases and V 5 bases, and 18 bases lay outside the gene matches. The CDR3 reads CASSSESGTGGAPYGYTF. CDR3 sequence (DNA): TGTGCCAGTAGTTCGGAGTCCGGGACAGGAGGAGCGCCCTATGGCTACACCTTC. The variable domain in full, completed from reference TRBV19 and TRBJ1-2, reads DGGITQSPKYLFRKEGQNVTLSCEQNLNHDAMYWYRQDPGQGLRLIYYSQIVNDFQKGDIAEGYSVSREKKESFPLTVTSAQKNPTAFYLCASSSESGTGGAPYGYTFGSGTRLTVV.

This clone has only one observation. The rearrangement links TRBV9 to TRBJ1-3, with 8 bases aligning to TRBD1. V shed 0 bases, J shed 2 bases, and the junction held 10 bases outside the gene matches. CDR3 size: 18 residues. CDR1 and CDR2 (germline): SGDLS, YYNGEE. The CDR3 sequence: CASSVGEGRGLAGNTIYF. The CDR3 DNA is TGTGCCAGCAGCGTAGGGGAGGGCAGGGGGCTGGCTGGAAACACCATATATTTT. Complete variable domain (other parts from reference TRBV9 and TRBJ1-3): DSGVTQTPKHLITATGQRVTLRCSPRSGDLSVYWYQQSLDQGLQFLIQYYNGEERAKGNILERFSAQQFPDLHSELNLSSLELGDSALYFCASSVGEGRGLAGNTIYFGEGSWLTVV.

The chain carries TRBV6-2 or TRBV6-3 and TRBJ1-5; tentatively, D is TRBD1 (5 bases). The V end lost 6 bases, the J end lost 6 bases, and 18 bases lay between the germline ends. The CDR3 is 15 residues long. Germline-derived CDR1 and CDR2 are MNHEY and SVGEGT. This CDR3 reads CASSSRGGGVQPQHF. CDR3 bases: TGTGCCAGCAGCAGCCGGGGGGGAGGAGTTCAGCCCCAGCATTTT.

V is TRBV5-5 and J is TRBJ2-1, with D tentatively TRBD2 (5 bases). This CDR3 spans 15 amino acids. Germline V gene lookup returns CDR1 SGHKS and CDR2 YYEKEE (reference sequence). V lost 10 bases to trimming and J lost 4 bases, with 21 bases between them. The CDR3 sequence is CAGTLNGGQYNEQFF. CDR3 in DNA: TGTGCCGGCACCCTCAACGGCGGGCAATACAATGAGCAGTTCTTC. Full variable domain (missing parts from reference TRBV5-5 and TRBJ2-1): DAGVTQSPTHLIKTRGQQVTLRCSPISGHKSVSWYQQVLGQGPQFIFQYYEKEERGRGNFPDRFSARQFPNYSSELNVNALLLGDSALYLCAGTLNGGQYNEQFFGPGTRLTVL.

This chain uses TRBV6-1 with TRBJ2-5; 9 bases are shared with TRBD2. Germline CDR1 is MNHNS and CDR2 is SASEGT. Trimming cost V 2 bases and J 5 bases; bases outside gene matches: 9. This CDR3 has 16 amino acids. CDR3 loop: CASSELAGLGGETQYF. In nucleotides, the CDR3 is TGTGCCAGCAGTGAACTAGCGGGGTTAGGGGGGGAGACCCAGTACTTC.

This chain links TRBV7-9 with TRBJ2-4; 9 bases agree with TRBD2. Germline loops: CDR1 SEHNR, CDR2 FQNEAQ (reference sequence). The CDR3 runs 18 residues. The junction had 11 bases not matched to a gene; V was cut back by 5 bases and J by 0 bases. The CDR3 spells CASSALEGLAVAKNIQYF. CDR3 coding DNA: TGTGCCAGCAGCGCCCTAGAGGGACTAGCTGTAGCCAAAAACATTCAGTACTTC.

V gene TRBV7-8 combines with J gene TRBJ2-5, with D possibly being TRBD1 (6 bases). The CDR3 has 14 residues. The V gene's germline CDR1 is SGHVS and CDR2 FQNEAQ. Between the trimmed V and J ends, which lost 6 bases and 8 bases, there was a span of 19 bases. The chain's CDR3 is CASSTDRSQGTQYF. The CDR3 coding sequence is TGTGCCAGCAGTACAGACAGGAGCCAGGGAACCCAGTACTTC.

Only one count was recorded for this clone. The V gene is TRBV27, the J gene TRBJ2-7; maybe TRBD1 (6 bases). This CDR3 is 15 amino acids long. The germline CDR1 and CDR2 sequences are MNHEY and SMNVEV (reference sequence). Between the trimmed V and J ends, which lost 2 bases and 3 bases, there was a span of 14 bases. The CDR3 region has the DNA TGTGCCAGCAGTTTACAGGGGCTGGTAAACTACGAGCAGTACTTC. This translates into CASSLQGLVNYEQYF.

This clone was seen a few times. V and J are TRBV10-3 and TRBJ1-1; D possibly corresponds to TRBD1 (6 bases). V was cut by 6 bases and J by 1 base, with 6 bases left in between. This CDR3 contains 12 residues. CDR1 and CDR2 (germline): ENHRY, SYGVKD. The CDR3 sequence is CAIRTGNTEAFF. CDR3 coding DNA: TGTGCCATCAGGACAGGGAACACTGAAGCTTTCTTT.

The gene calls are TRBV14 and TRBJ1-2, with D perhaps matching TRBD1 (6 bases). The CDR3 has 15 amino acids. Germline V gene sequence: CDR1 SGHDN, CDR2 FVKESK. The V gene lost 3 bases and the J gene lost 0 bases, with 11 bases spanning the gap. The DNA of the CDR3 is TGTGCCAGCAGCCAGACAGGCCGGGCTAACTATGGCTACACCTTC. It is translated as CASSQTGRANYGYTF.

The genes are TRBV5-1 and TRBJ1-2, with D perhaps TRBD1 (5 bases). The length of the CDR3 is 14 residues. Trimming took 4 bases from V and 2 from J, leaving 12 bases between them. The germline gives CDR1 SGHRS, CDR2 YFSETQ. CDR3 region: CASSPYTGNYGYTF. CDR3 nucleotide sequence: TGCGCCAGCAGCCCCTATACAGGAAACTATGGCTACACCTTC. The entire variable domain, with the rest obtained from reference TRBV5-1 and TRBJ1-2, is as follows: KAGVTQTPRYLIKTRGQQVTLSCSPISGHRSVSWYQQTPGQGLQFLFEYFSETQRNKGNFPGRFSGRQFSNSRSEMNVSTLELGDSALYLCASSPYTGNYGYTFGSGTRLTVV.

The gene calls are TRBV28 and TRBJ1-1; D is unclear. The ends were cut back, 2 bases at V and 9 bases at J, with 10 bases in the middle. The CDR3 runs to 12 residues. In germline, CDR1 is MDHEN, CDR2 SYDVKM. The CDR3 protein is CASSLGRGKAFF. As DNA, the CDR3 is TGTGCCAGCAGTTTAGGGAGAGGGAAAGCTTTCTTT.

J is TRBJ2-7 and V is TRBV4-1; TRBD1 matches 9 bases. The CDR3 has 13 amino acids. Germline CDR1 reads MGHRA; CDR2 reads YSYEKL. The ends lost 5 bases at V and 3 bases at J; junction bases unmatched: 2. The CDR3 nucleotides are TGCGCCAGCAGCTCGGACAGGGGCTACGAGCAGTACTTC. It encodes CASSSDRGYEQYF.

The chain combines TRBV3-1 (or the pseudogene TRBV3-2) with TRBJ1-5; D unclear. Germline V gene lookup returns CDR1 LGHDT and CDR2 YNNKEL (reference sequence). This CDR3 has 15 residues. Trimming took 8 bases from V and 6 from J, leaving 20 bases between them. DNA of the CDR3: TGTGCCAGCGCGGGCGGACGGACCCTGGGTCAGCCCCAGCATTTT. Its protein is CASAGGRTLGQPQHF.

This rearrangement joins TRBV4-3 to TRBJ2-7, with 8 positions matching TRBD2. The CDR3 extends over 17 amino acids. The germline CDR1 and CDR2 sequences are LGHNA and YSLEER. V lost 3 bases and J lost 2; bases outside the gene matches: 12. The CDR3 bases are TGCGCCAGCAGCCAGGGGGTCTCGGCGGGAGGAACCTACGAGCAGTACTTC. Translation: CASSQGVSAGGTYEQYF.

The chain uses TRBV4-3 and TRBJ1-2; 7 bases agree with TRBD1. Germline assignment: CDR1 LGHNA and CDR2 YSLEER. CDR3 length equals 15 residues. Trimming at V came to 0 bases and at J to 3 bases, leaving 4 bases not matched to a gene. CDR3 sequence reads: CASSQETGRDYGYTF. CDR3 nucleotide sequence: TGCGCCAGCAGCCAAGAGACAGGGCGGGACTATGGCTACACCTTC.

The chain carries TRBV5-8 and TRBJ1-1; possible D gene TRBD1, 5 bases. Trimming cost V 0 bases and J 1 base, with 10 bases left between them. Germline V lookup: CDR1 SGHTS, CDR2 YDEGEE. The CDR3 spans 15 residues. CDR3 bases: TGTGCCAGCAGCTTGGAAGCGGGGCGGAACACTGAAGCTTTCTTT. As protein: CASSLEAGRNTEAFF.

The rearrangement links TRBV7-8 to TRBJ2-1; 14 bases line up with TRBD2. CDR1 is SGHVS and CDR2 is FQNEAQ in the germline V gene. The J segment lost 6 bases and the V segment lost 4 bases, leaving 11 bases of the junction unmatched. The CDR3 loop spans 18 amino acids. CDR3 sequence (DNA): TGTGCCAGCAGCTCTCGACTAGCGGGAGGGAGTAGAATCAATGAGCAGTTCTTC. Translation: CASSSRLAGGSRINEQFF.

This clone occurred a few times. The chain has TRBV3-1 (or the pseudogene TRBV3-2) and TRBJ2-3; TRBD2 aligns across 12 bases. CDR1 and CDR2 (germline): LGHDT, YNNKEL (reference sequence). V lost 8 bases, J lost 0 bases, and 3 bases stayed unmatched. The CDR3 has 15 amino acids. CDR3 nucleotide sequence: TGTGCCAGCGGTCTAGCGGGAGGGAGCACAGATACGCAGTATTTT. Translated, it gives CASGLAGGSTDTQYF.

This rearrangement joins TRBV5-6 to TRBJ2-3; D call uncertain. The CDR3 has 14 amino acids. The V gene lost 0 bases and the J gene lost 6 bases, with 11 bases spanning the gap. Germline assignment: CDR1 SGHDT and CDR2 YYEEEE. This CDR3 reads CASSLGPRGDTQYF. CDR3 nucleotides: TGTGCCAGCAGCTTGGGTCCTAGAGGCGATACGCAGTATTTT.

This clone turned up a few times. V and J are TRBV3-1 (or the pseudogene TRBV3-2) and TRBJ2-7; D is uncertain. Trimming removed 2 bases at V and 7 bases at J, with 6 bases between. Germline assignment: CDR1 LGHDT and CDR2 YNNKEL (reference sequence). This CDR3 spans 11 amino acids. CDR3 coding DNA: TGTGCCAGCAGCCAAAACTGGGAGCAGTACTTC. It translates to CASSQNWEQYF.

The V call is TRBV10-3, the J call TRBJ1-4; D is unresolved. Germline-derived CDR1 and CDR2 are ENHRY and SYGVKD. Trimming pared 2 bases from V and 4 bases from J, leaving 8 bases between. This CDR3 spans 14 amino acids. The CDR3 is CAISERGHNEKLFF. The CDR3 region has the DNA TGTGCCATCAGTGAGCGCGGCCATAATGAAAAACTGTTTTTT.

This clone was found once. Germline and junction disagree at one end, which may indicate a read error. The chain has TRBV18 and TRBJ2-5; 7 nucleotides agree with TRBD2. The CDR3 contains 17 residues. Germline loops: CDR1 KGHSH, CDR2 LQKENI. The CDR3 DNA reads as TGTGCCAGCTCACCACCCGCAACTAGCGAGGATCGAGAGATCCAGTACTTC. This sequence encodes CASSPPATSEDREIQYF.

This sequence joins TRBV11-3 and TRBJ1-6, with 7 bases lining up with TRBD1. CDR3 length: 17 residues. Unmatched junction bases numbered 7, after V lost 0 bases and J lost 5 bases. The V gene's germline CDR1 is SGHNT and CDR2 YENEEA. CDR3 loop: CASSLDPRGQHNSPLHF. The CDR3 DNA sequence: TGTGCCAGCAGCTTAGACCCACGGGGACAGCATAATTCACCCCTCCACTTT. Using reference TRBV11-3 and TRBJ1-6 for the parts outside the CDR3, the full variable domain is EAGVVQSPRYKIIEKKQPVAFWCNPISGHNTLYWYLQNLGQGPELLIRYENEEAVDDSQLPKDRFSAERLKGVDSTLKIQPAELGDSAVYLCASSLDPRGQHNSPLHFGNGTRLTVT.

The genes are TRBV6-5 and TRBJ1-2; D gene unclear. The CDR3 loop spans 10 amino acids. Germline CDR1 MNHEY, CDR2 SVGAGI. The V end was cut by 8 bases, the J end by 3 bases, with 4 bases between. CDR3 in DNA: TGTGCCAGCGTAGACTATGGCTACACCTTC. Residues: CASVDYGYTF.

CDR3 coding DNA: TGCAGCGTTTCCTCGAGCTCCTACAATGAGCAGTTCTTC. It yields the protein CSVSSSSYNEQFF. This chain joins TRBV29-1 and TRBJ2-1; D uncertain. CDR3 length: 13 amino acids. Germline V gives CDR1 SQVTM, CDR2 ANQGSEA. Trimming pared 5 bases from V and 0 bases from J, leaving 8 bases between.

CDR3 nucleotide sequence: TGTGCCAGCAGCACCCTACTAGCGGCCGAAGAGACCCAGTACTTC. Encoded protein: CASSTLLAAEETQYF. This chain links TRBV7-9 with TRBJ2-5; 8 bases align to TRBD2. This CDR3 is 15 amino acids long. Trimming took 5 bases from V and 3 from J; bases not matched to a gene: 8. Per the germline V gene, CDR1 is SEHNR and CDR2 is FQNEAQ (reference sequence).

This chain joins TRBV29-1 and TRBJ2-1; weak D call: TRBD1 (5 bases). V dropped 4 bases and J dropped 4 bases, with 8 bases sitting between them. CDR3 size: 12 residues. Germline CDR1 SQVTM, CDR2 ANQGSEA. The CDR3 DNA is TGCAGCGTTGGGCAGGGTTACAATGAGCAGTTCTTC. This sequence encodes CSVGQGYNEQFF.

The chain carries TRBV19 and TRBJ2-7; TRBD2 matches at 7 bases. CDR1 and CDR2 (germline): LNHDA, SQIVND (reference sequence). V shed 2 bases, J shed 4 bases, and the junction held 8 bases outside the gene matches. The CDR3 has 15 residues. The CDR3 protein is CASSIWRENVYEQYF. CDR3 DNA sequence: TGTGCCAGTAGTATATGGCGGGAGAACGTTTACGAGCAGTACTTC.

The chain has TRBV9 and TRBJ1-1; no definite D call. The germline CDR1 and CDR2 sequences are SGDLS and YYNGEE. Trimming took off 0 bases at V and 1 base at J, with 16 bases between the two ends. The CDR3 consists of 17 residues. This CDR3 is CASSVATTGIANTEAFF. The CDR3 DNA reads as TGTGCCAGCAGCGTAGCCACCACCGGGATTGCGAACACTGAAGCTTTCTTT.

The genes are TRBV27 and TRBJ2-4; the match to TRBD1 covers 7 bases. Germline CDR1 is MNHEY and CDR2 is SMNVEV (reference sequence). V lost 5 bases and J lost 6; bases outside the gene matches: 4. CDR3 length equals 13 residues. The CDR3 nucleotides read TGTGCCAGCAGTAGACAGGGTGGAAACATTCAGTACTTC. As protein: CASSRQGGNIQYF.

V gene TRBV29-1 combines with J gene TRBJ2-1, with D possibly being TRBD2 (6 bases). The CDR3 runs 14 residues. Germline V gene sequence: CDR1 SQVTM, CDR2 ANQGSEA. The V end lost 3 bases, the J end lost 5 bases, and 14 bases lay between the germline ends. The CDR3 sequence: CSVEGDSGNNEQFF. The CDR3 DNA follows: TGCAGCGTTGAGGGGGACTCAGGAAACAATGAGCAGTTCTTC.